This TCR beta chain is from a study of T-cell reconstitution after alpha-beta-depleted transplantation in children. Study outcomes and limitations: T-cell counts and diversity at one year following transplant were attributed mainly to newly produced T cells. Some patients' high day-60 TCRbeta diversity was attributed to recipient cells surviving conditioning. Reportedly, only several hundred clones from non-depleted graft cells drove alpha-beta T-cell counts at about two months.

This clonotype was detected only a few times. The antigen is unknown. The CDR3 has 15 amino acids. Germline values: CDR1 MNHNS, CDR2 SASEGT. V lost 0 bases, J lost 5 bases, and 10 bases lay in between. Preparing the TCRbeta library involved the use of unique molecular identifiers. Via MiXCR, TCRdb re-called the PCR reads, giving one row per CDR3 protein. Of about a million distinct CDR3 sequences listed, roughly 29% are singletons. The source was PBMCs, mostly from graft donor cells, collected 360 days after TCRalphabeta/CD19-depleted stem cell transplant. The chain links TRBV6-1 to TRBJ1-4, with no clear D. The TCR comes from a boy younger than two who had a stem cell transplant for SCID, so the T cells may come from the graft donor. The CDR3 nucleotides read TGTGCCAGCAGTGAAGCATGGACGGAGAATGAAAAACTGTTTTTT. Amino acids: CASSEAWTENEKLFF.